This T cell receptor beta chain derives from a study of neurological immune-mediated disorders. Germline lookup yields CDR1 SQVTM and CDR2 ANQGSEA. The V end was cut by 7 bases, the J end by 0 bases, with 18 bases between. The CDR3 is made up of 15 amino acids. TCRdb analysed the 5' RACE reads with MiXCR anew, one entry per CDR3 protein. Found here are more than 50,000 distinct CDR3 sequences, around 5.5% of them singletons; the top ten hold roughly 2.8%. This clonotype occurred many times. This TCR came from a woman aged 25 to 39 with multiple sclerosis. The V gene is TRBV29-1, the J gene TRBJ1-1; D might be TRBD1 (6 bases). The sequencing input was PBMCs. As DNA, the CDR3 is TGCAGCGGCAACAGGGAACCGGCCTTGAACACTGAAGCTTTCTTT. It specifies CSGNREPALNTEAFF.